The 14 T cell receptor beta chains presented below share a single source sample, sequenced in a study of CD8 T cells in Susac syndrome. When the RNA was reverse transcribed, random hexamers were used with an input of about 0.5 to 1 ug. A single record per CDR3 protein comes from TCRdb applying MiXCR to the immunoSEQ multiplex PCR reads. Of 160,000 or so distinct CDR3 sequences in the sample, 85% to 95% are singletons; the top ten hold over 0.095%. The sequencing input was CD4+ T cells from PBMCs. These receptors all stem from a human donor with Susac syndrome.

V is TRBV4-1 and J is TRBJ1-1, with D unclear. The CDR3 runs to 14 residues. CDR1 is MGHRA and CDR2 is YSYEKL in the germline V gene. V was trimmed by 1 base and J by 1 base, leaving 7 bases between them. CDR3 DNA sequence: TGCGCCAGCAGCCAAGTAATAGCGAACACTGAAGCTTTCTTT. Amino acids: CASSQVIANTEAFF.

The chain is built from TRBV4-1 and TRBJ2-6, with a possible D match to TRBD1 (8 bases). With 1 base removed from V and 4 bases from J, the gap between germline ends came to 17 bases. The CDR3 runs 18 residues. The germline V gene has CDR1 MGHRA and CDR2 YSYEKL. As DNA, the CDR3 is TGCGCCAGCAGCCAAGGACAGGGGAGGGGATCCGGGGCCAACGTCCTGACTTTC. It encodes CASSQGQGRGSGANVLTF.

This chain joins TRBV3-1 and TRBJ2-4; 8 bases line up with TRBD2. Trimming at V came to 4 bases and at J to 8 bases, leaving 10 bases not matched to a gene. The germline V gene has CDR1 LGHDT and CDR2 YNNKEL (reference sequence). The CDR3 extends over 15 amino acids. As DNA, the CDR3 is TGTGCCAGCAGCCGGAATAGCGGGGTCGGGTACATTCAGTACTTC. Its protein product is CASSRNSGVGYIQYF.

This chain connects TRBV10-2 to TRBJ1-1, with a tentative D call TRBD1 (5 bases). The V end was cut by 9 bases, the J end by 0 bases, with 11 bases between. Germline V gene data show CDR1 as WSHSY and CDR2 as SAAADI. The CDR3 is made up of 13 amino acids. The CDR3 sequence: CARSTDMNTEAFF. The DNA for the CDR3 is TGCGCCAGGTCGACAGATATGAACACTGAAGCTTTCTTT.

This chain uses TRBV25-1 with TRBJ1-6; 7 bases map to TRBD1. Per germline, CDR1 MGHDK and CDR2 SYGVNS. The CDR3 runs 14 residues. Unmatched junction bases numbered 3, after V lost 7 bases and J lost 3 bases. The CDR3: CASKGQIYNSPLHF. The CDR3 nucleotides read TGTGCCAGCAAGGGACAGATCTATAATTCACCCCTCCACTTT.

The J gene is TRBJ2-1, the V gene TRBV14; 7 bases are shared with TRBD2. The V gene's germline CDR1 is SGHDN and CDR2 FVKESK. V trimming: 4 bases; J trimming: 15 bases; junction bases outside the gene matches: 12. The CDR3 is 13 residues long. Here the CDR3 reads CASSPRLAGVVFF. The CDR3 nucleotides are TGTGCCAGCAGCCCGAGACTAGCCGGGGTGGTGTTCTTC. The full variable domain, completed using reference TRBV14 and TRBJ2-1, is EAGVTQFPSHSVIEKGQTVTLRCDPISGHDNLYWYRRVMGKEIKFLLHFVKESKQDESGMPNNRFLAERTGGTYSTLKVQPAELEDSGVYFCASSPRLAGVVFFGPGTRLTVL.

V and J are TRBV29-1 and TRBJ1-2, with D perhaps TRBD1 (5 bases). Germline V gene lookup returns CDR1 SQVTM and CDR2 ANQGSEA. The V and J ends lost 7 bases and 2 bases respectively, with 11 bases between them. This CDR3 is built from 12 residues. The CDR3 reads CSAGAGNYGYTF. For the CDR3, the DNA is TGCAGCGCCGGGGCAGGGAACTATGGCTACACCTTC.

The genes are TRBV30 and TRBJ1-2; no clear D. Germline V gives CDR1 GTSNPN, CDR2 SVGIG (reference sequence). The CDR3 is made up of 9 amino acids. Trimming cost V 5 bases and J 8 bases, with 6 bases left between them. CDR3 sequence (DNA): TGTGCCTGGGGTCAAGGCTACACCTTC. This sequence encodes CAWGQGYTF. Full variable domain (outside the CDR3, taken from reference TRBV30 and TRBJ1-2): SQTIHQWPATLVQPVGSPLSLECTVEGTSNPNLYWYRQAAGRGLQLLFYSVGIGQISSEVPQNLSASRPQDRQFILSSKKLLLSDSGFYLCAWGQGYTFGSGTRLTVV.

This chain connects TRBV20-1 to TRBJ2-1; 11 positions match TRBD2. The CDR3 is 17 amino acids. V lost 3 bases, J lost 2 bases, and 9 bases stayed unmatched. Germline V gene data show CDR1 as DFQATT and CDR2 as SNEGSKA (reference sequence). The CDR3 region has the DNA TGCAGTGCTAGGGTTGCTAGCGGGGGGCAAACCTACAATGAGCAGTTCTTC. Residues: CSARVASGGQTYNEQFF.

The chain combines TRBV5-1 with TRBJ2-1; TRBD1 agrees at 10 bases. With 4 bases clipped from V and 0 bases from J, the junction kept 4 bases outside the gene matches. CDR1 is SGHRS, CDR2 YFSETQ, per germline. The CDR3 has 16 amino acids. This chain's CDR3 is CASSPRTGGSYNEQFF. CDR3 DNA: TGCGCCAGCAGCCCAAGGACAGGGGGCTCCTACAATGAGCAGTTCTTC.

The V gene is TRBV6-5, the J gene TRBJ2-7; 8 bases map to TRBD2. Germline V CDR1 and CDR2: MNHEY, SVGAGI. J lost 6 bases, V lost 5 bases, and 6 bases had no gene match. The CDR3 runs 13 residues. The CDR3 is CASSRGGNGEQYF. CDR3 DNA: TGTGCCAGCAGTCGGGGGGGGAATGGCGAGCAGTACTTC.

The chain uses TRBV11-2 and TRBJ2-2; 7 positions match TRBD2. This CDR3 contains 17 residues. The V gene's germline CDR1 is SGHAT and CDR2 FQNNGV. V was clipped by 1 base and J by 6 bases; unmatched bases: 11. The CDR3 DNA is TGTGCCAGCAGCTTAGCAAGGACATCTGGGAGGGCCGGGGAGCTGTTTTTT. Residues: CASSLARTSGRAGELFF. The variable domain in full, with the rest retrieved from reference TRBV11-2 and TRBJ2-2, is EAGVAQSPRYKIIEKRQSVAFWCNPISGHATLYWYQQILGQGPKLLIQFQNNGVVDDSQLPKDRFSAERLKGVDSTLKIQPAKLEDSAVYLCASSLARTSGRAGELFFGEGSRLTVL.

V gene TRBV9 combines with J gene TRBJ2-5, with 7 bases aligning to TRBD2. Germline V lookup: CDR1 SGDLS, CDR2 YYNGEE. The CDR3 totals 15 residues. V gave up 0 bases and J gave up 3 bases; unmatched junction bases: 5. Here the CDR3 reads CASSVAFGLEETQYF. CDR3 nucleotide sequence: TGTGCCAGCAGCGTAGCTTTCGGACTAGAAGAGACCCAGTACTTC.

The CDR3 coding sequence is TGTGCCAGCAGCCAAGGGAAGGTCCGGGGCTACACCTTC. This gives the protein CASSQGKVRGYTF. The rearrangement uses TRBV3-1 and TRBJ1-2; D is uncertain. This CDR3 is built from 13 residues. Germline CDR1 LGHDT, CDR2 YNNKEL (reference sequence). V gave up 1 base and J gave up 8 bases, with 11 bases separating them. Using reference TRBV3-1 and TRBJ1-2 for the parts outside the CDR3, the full variable domain is DTAVSQTPKYLVTQMGNDKSIKCEQNLGHDTMYWYKQDSKKFLKIMFSYNNKELIINETVPNRFSPKSPDKAHLNLHINSLELGDSAVYFCASSQGKVRGYTFGSGTRLTVV.